Shown below are 7 T cell receptor beta chains from a single sample sequenced in a study of control samples from healthy donors and cancer patients. Clones were sequenced by immunoSEQ multiplex PCR, and TCRdb holds only the in-frame ones, with some missing. Of some 130,000 clones listed, roughly 92% are singletons. The sequenced material came from blood. The source is a man in his late teens or twenties in good health.

The gene calls are TRBV5-3 and TRBJ2-5; a weak D match, TRBD2 (5 bases). TRBV5-3 is assigned to the ORF class and has an uncertain function. V lost 5 bases to trimming and J lost 7 bases, with 15 bases between them. The CDR3 totals 13 residues. Written as DNA, the CDR3 is TGTGCCAGAAGTCTTCTCGGAGGAGGGACCCAGTACTTC. This encodes CARSLLGGGTQYF.

Written as DNA, the CDR3 is TGCGCCAGCAGCTCCCGGACAGGCCAGTACTTC. Encoded protein: CASSSRTGQYF. V usage is TRBV4-1 and J usage is TRBJ2-7; TRBD1 matches 7 bases. CDR3 length: 11 residues. The germline V gene encodes CDR1 MGHRA and CDR2 YSYEKL. Germline trimming cut 5 bases from V and 10 bases from J; bases unmatched to any gene: 5.

The chain combines TRBV9 with TRBJ2-5; 9 bases agree with TRBD2. The germline V gene has CDR1 SGDLS and CDR2 YYNGEE. The CDR3 runs to 18 residues. Trimming removed 0 bases from V and 4 bases from J; junction bases left unmatched: 13. The CDR3 reads CASSVAGLAGHGLETQYF. In DNA form, the CDR3 reads TGTGCCAGCAGCGTAGCAGGCCTAGCGGGGCATGGCCTAGAGACCCAGTACTTC. The entire variable domain, with the rest obtained from reference TRBV9 and TRBJ2-5, is as follows: DSGVTQTPKHLITATGQRVTLRCSPRSGDLSVYWYQQSLDQGLQFLIQYYNGEERAKGNILERFSAQQFPDLHSELNLSSLELGDSALYFCASSVAGLAGHGLETQYFGPGTRLLVL.

This chain links TRBV30 with TRBJ1-2, with 9 bases lining up with TRBD1. This CDR3 is built from 13 residues. The ends lost 2 bases at V and 8 bases at J; junction bases unmatched: 6. Germline V gene sequence: CDR1 GTSNPN, CDR2 SVGIG (reference sequence). In nucleotides, the CDR3 is TGTGCCTGGAGTTTACAGGGGGCGTACGGCTACACCTTC. Its translation: CAWSLQGAYGYTF.

The rearrangement links TRBV5-1 to TRBJ2-2; TRBD1 matches 7 bases. The CDR3 has 14 residues. The germline gives CDR1 SGHRS, CDR2 YFSETQ. V was pared by 3 bases and J by 3 bases, with 2 bases of the junction left unmatched. The CDR3 region is CASSWGQHTGELFF. The CDR3 coding sequence is TGCGCCAGCAGCTGGGGACAGCACACCGGGGAGCTGTTTTTT.

V is TRBV6-1 and J is TRBJ1-6; D gene ambiguous. The CDR3 loop spans 11 amino acids. With 2 bases removed from V and 7 bases from J, the gap between germline ends came to 0 bases. CDR1 and CDR2 from the germline V gene are MNHNS and SASEGT. The CDR3 sequence is CASSENSPLHF. For the CDR3, the DNA is TGTGCCAGCAGTGAAAATTCACCCCTCCACTTT.

The rearrangement uses TRBV5-6 and TRBJ2-3; D perhaps matches TRBD2 (5 bases). CDR1 and CDR2 from the germline V gene are SGHDT and YYEEEE. The CDR3 consists of 13 residues. V was shortened by 0 bases and J by 7 bases, with 9 bases between the two germline ends. CDR3 coding DNA: TGTGCCAGCAGCTTGGCCGGGATTTATACGCAGTATTTT. Translated, it gives CASSLAGIYTQYF.